This TCR beta chain was sequenced in a study of CD8+ T cells in alopecia areata. Study-wide results and limits: There were also resident alphabeta T cells of normal skin sequenced in scalp samples. Compared with normal scalp, lesional scalp had higher clonality and more expanded CD8+ clones. Relative to mice, TCR sharing across patients was less clear, a difference possibly HLA-related.

A word on this clone: Its antigen remains unidentified.

RNA, once extracted, was reverse transcribed into cDNA for use as the sequencing template. Here immunoSEQ multiplex PCR was the method, and the copy in TCRdb shows in-frame clones only, minus some. Of about 110,000 clones in the sample, approximately 50% are singletons; the top ten hold over 20%. Peripheral blood, together with lesional scalp punch biopsies, was collected from alopecia areata patients. The sample taken for sequencing was NKG2D-low CD8+ T cells sorted from blood. The TCR comes from a human donor with alopecia areata.

CDR3: CASSLAGGTDTQYF. CDR3 in DNA: TGTGCCAGCAGCTTAGCGGGGGGCACAGATACGCAGTATTTT. The V and J genes are TRBV11-2 and TRBJ2-3; a weak D match, TRBD2 (6 bases). The CDR3 sequence is 14 residues long. The V and J ends lost 1 base and 1 base respectively, with 6 bases between them. Germline V gene data show CDR1 as SGHAT and CDR2 as FQNNGV.